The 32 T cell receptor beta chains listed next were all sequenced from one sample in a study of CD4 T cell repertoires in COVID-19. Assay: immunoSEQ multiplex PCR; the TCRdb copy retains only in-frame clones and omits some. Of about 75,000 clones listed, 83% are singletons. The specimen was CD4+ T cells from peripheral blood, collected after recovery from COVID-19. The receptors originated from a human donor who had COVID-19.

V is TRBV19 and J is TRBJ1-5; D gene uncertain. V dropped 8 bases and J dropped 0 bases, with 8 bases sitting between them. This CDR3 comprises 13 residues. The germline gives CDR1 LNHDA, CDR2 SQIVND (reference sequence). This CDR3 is CASGLYSNQPQHF. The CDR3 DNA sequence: TGTGCCAGTGGCCTTTATAGCAATCAGCCCCAGCATTTT.

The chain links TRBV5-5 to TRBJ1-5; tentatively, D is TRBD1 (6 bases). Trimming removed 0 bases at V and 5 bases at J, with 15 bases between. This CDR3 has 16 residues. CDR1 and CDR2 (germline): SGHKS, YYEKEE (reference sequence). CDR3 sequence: CASSLGISGAYQPQHF. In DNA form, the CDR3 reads TGTGCCAGCAGCTTGGGGATATCGGGGGCATATCAGCCCCAGCATTTT.

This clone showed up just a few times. CDR3 amino acids: CASSPDRESNQPQHF. CDR3 coding DNA: TGTGCCAGCAGCCCCGACAGGGAAAGCAATCAGCCCCAGCATTTT. The chain carries TRBV6-5 and TRBJ1-5; 7 nucleotides agree with TRBD1. CDR3 size: 15 residues. Trimming took 6 bases from V and 1 from J; bases not matched to a gene: 6. Per germline, CDR1 MNHEY and CDR2 SVGAGI.

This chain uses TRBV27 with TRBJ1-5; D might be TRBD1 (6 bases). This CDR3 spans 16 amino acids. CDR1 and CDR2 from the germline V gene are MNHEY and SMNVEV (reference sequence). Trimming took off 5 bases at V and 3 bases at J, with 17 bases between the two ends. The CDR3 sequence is CASSPRKDSDNQPQHF. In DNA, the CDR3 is TGTGCCAGCAGTCCAAGAAAGGACAGTGACAATCAGCCCCAGCATTTT.

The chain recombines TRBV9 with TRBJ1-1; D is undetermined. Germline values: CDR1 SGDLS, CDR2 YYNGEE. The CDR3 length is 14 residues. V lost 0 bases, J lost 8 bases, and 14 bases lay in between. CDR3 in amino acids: CASSVAASPREAFF. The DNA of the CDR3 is TGTGCCAGCAGCGTAGCGGCATCCCCTCGCGAAGCTTTCTTT.

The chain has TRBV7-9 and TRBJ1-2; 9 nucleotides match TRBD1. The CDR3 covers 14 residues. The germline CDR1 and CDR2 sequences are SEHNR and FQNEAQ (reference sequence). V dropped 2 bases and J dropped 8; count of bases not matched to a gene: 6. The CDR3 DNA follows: TGTGCCAGCAGCTTAAGGGGACAGGGTGACGGCTACACCTTC. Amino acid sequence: CASSLRGQGDGYTF.

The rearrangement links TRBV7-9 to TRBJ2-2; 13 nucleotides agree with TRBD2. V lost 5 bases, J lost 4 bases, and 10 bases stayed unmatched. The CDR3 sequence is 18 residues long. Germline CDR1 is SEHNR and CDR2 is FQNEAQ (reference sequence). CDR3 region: CASSPTSGGFLSTGELFF. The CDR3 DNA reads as TGTGCCAGCAGCCCGACTAGCGGGGGGTTCTTAAGCACCGGGGAGCTGTTTTTT.

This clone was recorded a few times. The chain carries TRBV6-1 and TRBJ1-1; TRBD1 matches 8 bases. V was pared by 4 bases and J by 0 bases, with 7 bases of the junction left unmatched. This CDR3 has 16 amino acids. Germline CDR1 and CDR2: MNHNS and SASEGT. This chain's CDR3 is CASSVNQGAMNTEAFF. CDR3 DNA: TGTGCCAGCAGTGTGAACCAGGGGGCGATGAACACTGAAGCTTTCTTT.

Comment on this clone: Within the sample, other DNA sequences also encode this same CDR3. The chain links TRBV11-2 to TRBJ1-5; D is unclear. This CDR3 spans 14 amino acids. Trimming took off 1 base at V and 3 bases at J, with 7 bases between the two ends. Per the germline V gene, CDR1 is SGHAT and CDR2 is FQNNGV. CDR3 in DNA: TGTGCCAGCAGCTTAGGACGGAACAATCAGCCCCAGCATTTT. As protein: CASSLGRNNQPQHF.

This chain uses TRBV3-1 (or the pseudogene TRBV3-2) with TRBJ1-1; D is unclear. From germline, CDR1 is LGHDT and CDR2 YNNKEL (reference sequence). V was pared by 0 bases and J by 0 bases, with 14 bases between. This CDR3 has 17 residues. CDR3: CASSQDYGQILNTEAFF. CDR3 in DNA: TGTGCCAGCAGCCAAGATTATGGGCAAATATTGAACACTGAAGCTTTCTTT.

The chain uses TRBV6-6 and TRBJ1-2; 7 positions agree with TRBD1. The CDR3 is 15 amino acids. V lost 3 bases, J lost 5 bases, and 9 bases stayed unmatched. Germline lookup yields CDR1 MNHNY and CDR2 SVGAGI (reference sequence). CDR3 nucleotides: TGTGCCAGCAGTTATACAGGGGAAAAGGGGTATGGCTACACCTTC. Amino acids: CASSYTGEKGYGYTF.

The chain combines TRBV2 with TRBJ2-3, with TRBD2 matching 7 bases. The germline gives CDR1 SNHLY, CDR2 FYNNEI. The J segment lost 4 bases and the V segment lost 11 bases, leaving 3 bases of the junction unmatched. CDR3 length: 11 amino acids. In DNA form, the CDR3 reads TGTGCCGAAGGGAGGGCAGATACGCAGTATTTT. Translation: CAEGRADTQYF.

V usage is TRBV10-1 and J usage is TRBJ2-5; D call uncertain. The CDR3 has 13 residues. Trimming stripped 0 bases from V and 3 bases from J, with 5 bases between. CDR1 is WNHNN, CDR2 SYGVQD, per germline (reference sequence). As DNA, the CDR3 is TGCGCCAGCAGTGAGTCGGGAAAAGAGACCCAGTACTTC. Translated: CASSESGKETQYF.

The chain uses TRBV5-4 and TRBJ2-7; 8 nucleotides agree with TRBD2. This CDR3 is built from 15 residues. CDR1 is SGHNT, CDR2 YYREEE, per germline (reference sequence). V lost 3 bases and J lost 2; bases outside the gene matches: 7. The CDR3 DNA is TGTGCCAGCAGCTCCGCCGGACTAGCCACCTACGAGCAGTACTTC. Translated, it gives CASSSAGLATYEQYF.

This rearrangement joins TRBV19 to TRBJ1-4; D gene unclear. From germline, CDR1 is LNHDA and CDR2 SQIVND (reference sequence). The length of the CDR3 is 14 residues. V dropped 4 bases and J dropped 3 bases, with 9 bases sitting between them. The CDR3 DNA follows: TGTGCCAGTAGTAATCTGGGGTCTAATGAAAAACTGTTTTTT. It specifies CASSNLGSNEKLFF.

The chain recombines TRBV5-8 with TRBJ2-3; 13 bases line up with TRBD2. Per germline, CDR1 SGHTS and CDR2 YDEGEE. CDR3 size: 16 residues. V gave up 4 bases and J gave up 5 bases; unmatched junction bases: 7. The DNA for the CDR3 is TGTGCCAGCAGCCGCGGACTAGCGGGAGTGGTAGATACGCAGTATTTT. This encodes CASSRGLAGVVDTQYF.

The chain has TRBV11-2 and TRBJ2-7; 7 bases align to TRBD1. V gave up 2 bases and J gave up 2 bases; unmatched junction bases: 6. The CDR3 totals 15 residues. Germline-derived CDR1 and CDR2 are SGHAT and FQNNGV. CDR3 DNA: TGTGCCAGCAGCTTATCCAACACAGGGGCCTACGAGCAGTACTTC. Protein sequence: CASSLSNTGAYEQYF.

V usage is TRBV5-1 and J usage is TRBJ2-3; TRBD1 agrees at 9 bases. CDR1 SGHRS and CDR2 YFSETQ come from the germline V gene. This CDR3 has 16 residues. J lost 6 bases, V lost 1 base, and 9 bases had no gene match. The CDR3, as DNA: TGCGCCAGCAGCTTGTCAGGGACAGGGCCAGAGGATACGCAGTATTTT. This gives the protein CASSLSGTGPEDTQYF.

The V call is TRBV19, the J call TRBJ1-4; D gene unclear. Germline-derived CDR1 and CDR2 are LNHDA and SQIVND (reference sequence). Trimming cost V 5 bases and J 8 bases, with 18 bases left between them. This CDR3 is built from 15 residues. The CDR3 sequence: CASSPRGGWGEKLFF. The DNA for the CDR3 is TGTGCCAGTAGTCCTCGGGGAGGGTGGGGAGAAAAACTGTTTTTT.

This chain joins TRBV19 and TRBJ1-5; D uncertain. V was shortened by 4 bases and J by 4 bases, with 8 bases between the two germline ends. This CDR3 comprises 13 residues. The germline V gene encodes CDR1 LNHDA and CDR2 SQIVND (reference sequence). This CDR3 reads CASSSQTNQPQHF. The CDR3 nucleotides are TGTGCCAGTAGTAGTCAGACGAATCAGCCCCAGCATTTT. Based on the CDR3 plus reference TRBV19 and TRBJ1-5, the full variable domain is DGGITQSPKYLFRKEGQNVTLSCEQNLNHDAMYWYRQDPGQGLRLIYYSQIVNDFQKGDIAEGYSVSREKKESFPLTVTSAQKNPTAFYLCASSSQTNQPQHFGDGTRLSIL.

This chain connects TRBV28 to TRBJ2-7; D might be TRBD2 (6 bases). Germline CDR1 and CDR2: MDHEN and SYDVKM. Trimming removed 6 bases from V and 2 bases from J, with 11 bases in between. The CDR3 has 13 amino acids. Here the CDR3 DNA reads TGTGCCAGCAGGGTAGCGGAGGCCTACGAGCAGTACTTC. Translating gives CASRVAEAYEQYF.

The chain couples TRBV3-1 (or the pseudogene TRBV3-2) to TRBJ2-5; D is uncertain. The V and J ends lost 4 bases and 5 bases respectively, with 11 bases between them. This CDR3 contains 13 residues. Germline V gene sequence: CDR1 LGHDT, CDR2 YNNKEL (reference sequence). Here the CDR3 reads CASSPTARETQYF. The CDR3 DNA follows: TGTGCCAGCAGCCCGACGGCCCGGGAGACCCAGTACTTC.

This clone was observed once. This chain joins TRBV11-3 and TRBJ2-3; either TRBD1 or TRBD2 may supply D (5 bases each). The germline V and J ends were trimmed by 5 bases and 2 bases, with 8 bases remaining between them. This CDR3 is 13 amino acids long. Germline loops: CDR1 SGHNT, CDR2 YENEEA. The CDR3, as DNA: TGTGCCAGCAGCCGGGACCTCACAGATACGCAGTATTTT. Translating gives CASSRDLTDTQYF.

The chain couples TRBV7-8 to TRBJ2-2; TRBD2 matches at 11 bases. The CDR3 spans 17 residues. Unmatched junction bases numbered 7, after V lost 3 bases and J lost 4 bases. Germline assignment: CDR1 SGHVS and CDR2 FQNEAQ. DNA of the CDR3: TGTGCCAGCAGCTTGATGGGACTAGCGGCCACCACCGGGGAGCTGTTTTTT. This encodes CASSLMGLAATTGELFF.

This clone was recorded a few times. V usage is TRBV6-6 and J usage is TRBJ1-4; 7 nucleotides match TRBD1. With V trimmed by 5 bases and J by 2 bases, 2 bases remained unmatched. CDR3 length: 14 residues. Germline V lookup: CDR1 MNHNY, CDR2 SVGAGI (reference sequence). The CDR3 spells CASSRDSTNEKLFF. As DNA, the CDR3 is TGTGCCAGCAGTCGGGACAGTACTAATGAAAAACTGTTTTTT.

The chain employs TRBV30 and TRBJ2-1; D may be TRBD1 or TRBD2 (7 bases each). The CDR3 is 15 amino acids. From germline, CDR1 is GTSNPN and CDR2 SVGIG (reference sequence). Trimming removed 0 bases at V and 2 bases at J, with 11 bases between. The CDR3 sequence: CAWSVRGGPYNEQFF. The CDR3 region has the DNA TGTGCCTGGAGTGTCAGGGGGGGGCCCTACAATGAGCAGTTCTTC.

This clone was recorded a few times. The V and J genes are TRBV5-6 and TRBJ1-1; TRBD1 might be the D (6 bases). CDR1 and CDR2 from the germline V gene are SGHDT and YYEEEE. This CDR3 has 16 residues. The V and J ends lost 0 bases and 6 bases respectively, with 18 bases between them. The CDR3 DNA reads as TGTGCCAGCAGCTTGGGGGGGCGCGGAAGTGGAGCTGAAGCTTTCTTT. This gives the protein CASSLGGRGSGAEAFF.

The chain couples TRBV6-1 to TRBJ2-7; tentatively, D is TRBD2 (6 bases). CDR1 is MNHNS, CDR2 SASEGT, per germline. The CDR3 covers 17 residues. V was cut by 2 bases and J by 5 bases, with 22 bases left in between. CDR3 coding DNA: TGTGCCAGCAGTGAAATGGGACTTGGGGACCGTGGGGACGAGCAGTACTTC. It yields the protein CASSEMGLGDRGDEQYF.

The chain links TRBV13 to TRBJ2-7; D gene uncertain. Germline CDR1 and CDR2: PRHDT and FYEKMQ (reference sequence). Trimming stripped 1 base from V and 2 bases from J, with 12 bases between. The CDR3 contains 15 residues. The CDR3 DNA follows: TGTGCCAGCAGCTTAGAGAAACTACCTCCCTACGAGCAGTACTTC. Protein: CASSLEKLPPYEQYF.

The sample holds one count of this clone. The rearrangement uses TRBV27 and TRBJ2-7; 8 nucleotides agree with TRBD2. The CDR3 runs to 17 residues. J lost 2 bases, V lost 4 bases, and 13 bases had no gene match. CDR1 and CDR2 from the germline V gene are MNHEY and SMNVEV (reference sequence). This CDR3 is CASSSGLAPRRAYEQYF. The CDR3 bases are TGTGCCAGCAGTTCCGGACTAGCTCCAAGACGGGCCTACGAGCAGTACTTC.

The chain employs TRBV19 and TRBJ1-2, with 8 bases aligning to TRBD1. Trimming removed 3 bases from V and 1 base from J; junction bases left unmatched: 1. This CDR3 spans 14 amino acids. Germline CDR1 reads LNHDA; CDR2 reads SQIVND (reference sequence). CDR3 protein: CASSIGQGNYGYTF. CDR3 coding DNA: TGTGCCAGTAGTATCGGACAGGGTAACTATGGCTACACCTTC.

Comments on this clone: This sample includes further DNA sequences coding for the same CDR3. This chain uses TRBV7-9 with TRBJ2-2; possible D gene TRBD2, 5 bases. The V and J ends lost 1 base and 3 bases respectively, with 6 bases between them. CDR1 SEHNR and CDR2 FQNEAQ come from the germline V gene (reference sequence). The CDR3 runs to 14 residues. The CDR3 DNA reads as TGTGCCAGCAGCTTAGAAGCGGACACCGGGGAGCTGTTTTTT. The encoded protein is CASSLEADTGELFF.